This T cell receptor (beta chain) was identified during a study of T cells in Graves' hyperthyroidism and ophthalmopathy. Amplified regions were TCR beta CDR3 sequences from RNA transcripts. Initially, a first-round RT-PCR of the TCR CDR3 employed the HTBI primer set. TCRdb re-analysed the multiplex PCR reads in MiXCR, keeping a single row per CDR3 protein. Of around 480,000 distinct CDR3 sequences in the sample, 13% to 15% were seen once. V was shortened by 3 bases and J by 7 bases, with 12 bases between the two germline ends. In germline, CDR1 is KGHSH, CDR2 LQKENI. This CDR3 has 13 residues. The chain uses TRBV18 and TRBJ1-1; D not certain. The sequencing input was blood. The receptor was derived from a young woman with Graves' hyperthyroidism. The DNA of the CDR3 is TGTGCCAGCTCACCCTCCCGATACTTTGAAGCTTTCTTT. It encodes CASSPSRYFEAFF.